These T cell receptor beta chains were read from a single sample in a study of cytomegalovirus exposure and HLA in healthy donors. The protocol was immunoSEQ multiplex PCR, while the TCRdb copy is restricted to in-frame clones and leaves out a portion. This table holds 150,000 or so clones, approximately 84% found once. Sequencing was performed on PBMCs. These receptor sequences come from a woman aged 18-29 years in good health and CMV-seronegative. The CDR3 runs from the conserved cysteine through the conserved F or W. A D gene is named only where the DNA matches it firmly. Clone size is not always given. Where it is, it says once, few, many or a class for expanded clones.

D gene: TRBD2; J gene: TRBJ2-7; clone size: -; V gene: TRBV5-4; CDR3 DNA: TGTGCCAGCAGCTCTCGGAAGGGGACTAACCCCAGCGAGCAGTACTTC; CDR3 protein: CASSSRKGTNPSEQYF
D gene: TRBD1; J gene: TRBJ1-6; clone size: few; V gene: TRBV4-2; CDR3 DNA: TGTGCCAGCAGCCAGAGGGACAGGGATGATTCACCCCTCCACTTT; CDR3 protein: CASSQRDRDDSPLHF
D gene: -; J gene: TRBJ1-1; clone size: -; V gene: TRBV7-2; CDR3 DNA: TGTGCCAGCAGCCCGATAGGAGGGAACACTGAAGCTTTCTTT; CDR3 protein: CASSPIGGNTEAFF
D gene: -; J gene: TRBJ2-1; clone size: -; V gene: TRBV5-1; CDR3 DNA: TGCGCCAGCAGCTTGGAAACAGCTAATGAGCAGTTCTTC; CDR3 protein: CASSLETANEQFF
D gene: -; J gene: TRBJ2-3; clone size: -; V gene: TRBV19; CDR3 DNA: TGTGCCAGTAGTATCGGTGGTACCTACACAGATACGCAGTATTTT; CDR3 protein: CASSIGGTYTDTQYF
D gene: TRBD1; J gene: TRBJ1-5; clone size: -; V gene: TRBV15; CDR3 DNA: TGTGCCACCAGCAGTGGACAGGGAGGCTATCAGCCCCAGCATTTT; CDR3 protein: CATSSGQGGYQPQHF
D gene: -; J gene: TRBJ2-7; clone size: -; V gene: TRBV5-1; CDR3 DNA: TGCGCCAGCAGCCAACAGGGAAGCTACGAGCAGTACTTC; CDR3 protein: CASSQQGSYEQYF
D gene: -; J gene: TRBJ1-2; clone size: -; V gene: TRBV15; CDR3 DNA: TGTGCCACCAGCAGAGGCTTAGCAGGGGCGCTTGGTGGCTACACCTTC; CDR3 protein: CATSRGLAGALGGYTF
D gene: -; J gene: TRBJ1-1; clone size: -; V gene: TRBV7-3; CDR3 DNA: TGTGCCAGCAGCTTAAATCAGGGGATGAACACTGAAGCTTTCTTT; CDR3 protein: CASSLNQGMNTEAFF
D gene: -; J gene: TRBJ1-2; clone size: -; V gene: TRBV30; CDR3 DNA: TGTGCCTGGACGGGCAGTCTAGCCCATGGCTACACCTTC; CDR3 protein: CAWTGSLAHGYTF
D gene: -; J gene: TRBJ2-5; clone size: once; V gene: TRBV7-2; CDR3 DNA: TGTGCCAGCAGCCACGGTCGAGGGCTCCAAGAGACCCAGTACTTC; CDR3 protein: CASSHGRGLQETQYF
D gene: TRBD1; J gene: TRBJ1-3; clone size: -; V gene: TRBV15; CDR3 DNA: TGTGCCACCAGCAGAGGGGGGACAGGCTTTGGAAACACCATATATTTT; CDR3 protein: CATSRGGTGFGNTIYF
D gene: TRBD1; J gene: TRBJ2-7; clone size: -; V gene: TRBV2; CDR3 DNA: TGTGCCAGCAGACCTAGGCCAGGGGGCAGGAACGAGCAGTACTTC; CDR3 protein: CASRPRPGGRNEQYF
D gene: TRBD1; J gene: TRBJ2-2; clone size: -; V gene: TRBV5-1; CDR3 DNA: TGCGCCAGCAGCTTGCGGTCAGGGACAGAGAACACCGGGGAGCTGTTTTTT; CDR3 protein: CASSLRSGTENTGELFF
D gene: TRBD1; J gene: TRBJ2-2; clone size: few; V gene: TRBV27; CDR3 DNA: TGTGCCAGCAGCTCGAACAGGGGGCTCACCGGGGAGCTGTTTTTT; CDR3 protein: CASSSNRGLTGELFF
D gene: -; J gene: TRBJ2-2; clone size: -; V gene: TRBV6-5; CDR3 DNA: TGTGCCAGCAGTTACTCCGGGGCAGGGGTTACCGGGGAGCTGTTTTTT; CDR3 protein: CASSYSGAGVTGELFF
D gene: -; J gene: TRBJ2-5; clone size: -; V gene: TRBV5-1; CDR3 DNA: TGCGCCAGCAGCTTGGAAGGCGGAATGGAGGCCCAGTACTTC; CDR3 protein: CASSLEGGMEAQYF
D gene: TRBD2; J gene: TRBJ2-1; clone size: -; V gene: TRBV7-2; CDR3 DNA: TGTGCCAGCAGCTTAATGGCGGGAGGGTCCTACAATGAGCAGTTCTTC; CDR3 protein: CASSLMAGGSYNEQFF
D gene: -; J gene: TRBJ2-2; clone size: -; V gene: TRBV6-1; CDR3 DNA: TGTGCCAGCAGTCGGGAACTAGGGAACACCGGGGAGCTGTTTTTT; CDR3 protein: CASSRELGNTGELFF
D gene: TRBD1; J gene: TRBJ1-5; clone size: -; V gene: TRBV6-6; CDR3 DNA: TGTGCCAGCAGTCGAACAAAGGACAGGCGGAATCAGCCCCAGCATTTT; CDR3 protein: CASSRTKDRRNQPQHF
D gene: TRBD1; J gene: TRBJ2-7; clone size: -; V gene: TRBV10-2; CDR3 DNA: TGCGCCAGCATCAGAGGACAGGGTGGACACGAGCAGTACTTC; CDR3 protein: CASIRGQGGHEQYF
D gene: -; J gene: TRBJ1-3; clone size: -; V gene: TRBV28; CDR3 DNA: TGTGCCAGCAGCCGCAGGGACACCATATATTTT; CDR3 protein: CASSRRDTIYF
D gene: -; J gene: TRBJ2-6; clone size: -; V gene: TRBV9; CDR3 DNA: TGTGCCAGCAGCCGGTCTGGGGCCAACGTCCTGACTTTC; CDR3 protein: CASSRSGANVLTF
D gene: -; J gene: TRBJ2-4; clone size: -; V gene: TRBV21-1; CDR3 DNA: TGTGCCAGCGAAGCAAAGGGGAAAAACATTCAGTACTTC; CDR3 protein: CASEAKGKNIQYF
D gene: -; J gene: TRBJ1-3; clone size: -; V gene: TRBV28; CDR3 DNA: TGTGCCAGCAGGGGGGACATTTCCCTCTCTGGAAACACCATATATTTT; CDR3 protein: CASRGDISLSGNTIYF
D gene: -; J gene: TRBJ1-1; clone size: once; V gene: TRBV7-3; CDR3 DNA: TGTGCCAGCAGCTTAAGCGGGGGGGTGAACACTGAAGCTTTCTTT; CDR3 protein: CASSLSGGVNTEAFF
D gene: TRBD2; J gene: TRBJ2-1; clone size: -; V gene: TRBV11-3; CDR3 DNA: TGTGCCAGCAGCTTAACTAGCGGATACAATGAGCAGTTCTTC; CDR3 protein: CASSLTSGYNEQFF
D gene: -; J gene: TRBJ1-4; clone size: -; V gene: TRBV10-1; CDR3 DNA: TGCGCCAGCCAGGCGGGCGGTCGTGAAAAACTGTTTTTT; CDR3 protein: CASQAGGREKLFF
D gene: -; J gene: TRBJ2-1; clone size: -; V gene: TRBV7-8; CDR3 DNA: TGTGCCAGCAGCCCGGGACTGTCACGGTACAATGAGCAGTTCTTC; CDR3 protein: CASSPGLSRYNEQFF
D gene: TRBD1; J gene: TRBJ2-4; clone size: -; V gene: TRBV5-4; CDR3 DNA: TGTGCCAGCAGCTTAGGACAGGGGGCCAAAAACATTCAGTACTTC; CDR3 protein: CASSLGQGAKNIQYF
D gene: TRBD2; J gene: TRBJ2-2; clone size: once; V gene: TRBV28; CDR3 DNA: TGTGCCAGCAGTTTATTCTCTAGCGGGATCACCGGGGAGCTGTTTTTT; CDR3 protein: CASSLFSSGITGELFF
D gene: TRBD1; J gene: TRBJ2-3; clone size: -; V gene: TRBV11-2; CDR3 DNA: TGTGCCAGCAGCTTAGATCTATGGGACAGGGAGACAGATACGCAGTATTTT; CDR3 protein: CASSLDLWDRETDTQYF
D gene: -; J gene: TRBJ2-3; clone size: -; V gene: TRBV15; CDR3 DNA: TGTGCCACCAGCACACGGAGTGTCACAGATACGCAGTATTTT; CDR3 protein: CATSTRSVTDTQYF
D gene: -; J gene: TRBJ2-2; clone size: -; V gene: TRBV5-4; CDR3 DNA: TGTGCCAGCAGCCCTGACTTGGGGGCGCACACCGGGGAGCTGTTTTTT; CDR3 protein: CASSPDLGAHTGELFF
D gene: TRBD2; J gene: TRBJ2-2; clone size: -; V gene: TRBV28; CDR3 DNA: TGTGCCAGCAGTACTAGCGGGAACACCGGGGAGCTGTTTTTT; CDR3 protein: CASSTSGNTGELFF
D gene: TRBD1; J gene: TRBJ2-3; clone size: -; V gene: TRBV28; CDR3 DNA: TGTGCCAGCAGTCCCCGACAGGGATCAGATACGCAGTATTTT; CDR3 protein: CASSPRQGSDTQYF
D gene: -; J gene: TRBJ1-2; clone size: -; V gene: TRBV7-9; CDR3 DNA: TGTGCCAGCAGCAATGGACAGCGCCCCTATGGCTACACCTTC; CDR3 protein: CASSNGQRPYGYTF
D gene: -; J gene: TRBJ2-7; clone size: -; V gene: TRBV28; CDR3 DNA: TGTGCCAGCGGTAGTTGTGTGCAGTACTTC; CDR3 protein: CASGSCVQYF
D gene: -; J gene: TRBJ2-1; clone size: -; V gene: TRBV7-6; CDR3 DNA: TGTGCCAGCAGCTTATTCGATGAGCAGTTCTTC; CDR3 protein: CASSLFDEQFF
D gene: TRBD1; J gene: TRBJ2-5; clone size: -; V gene: TRBV29-1; CDR3 DNA: TGCAGCGTTGGGGGAACCGGGACAGGGGGCACGGAGACCCAGTACTTC; CDR3 protein: CSVGGTGTGGTETQYF
D gene: -; J gene: TRBJ2-3; clone size: -; V gene: TRBV18; CDR3 DNA: TGTGCCAGCTCACCACTGTCCAACACAGATACGCAGTATTTT; CDR3 protein: CASSPLSNTDTQYF
D gene: -; J gene: TRBJ2-7; clone size: -; V gene: TRBV15; CDR3 DNA: TGTGCCACCAGCAGAGATAGGGGGTTCGAGCAGTACTTC; CDR3 protein: CATSRDRGFEQYF